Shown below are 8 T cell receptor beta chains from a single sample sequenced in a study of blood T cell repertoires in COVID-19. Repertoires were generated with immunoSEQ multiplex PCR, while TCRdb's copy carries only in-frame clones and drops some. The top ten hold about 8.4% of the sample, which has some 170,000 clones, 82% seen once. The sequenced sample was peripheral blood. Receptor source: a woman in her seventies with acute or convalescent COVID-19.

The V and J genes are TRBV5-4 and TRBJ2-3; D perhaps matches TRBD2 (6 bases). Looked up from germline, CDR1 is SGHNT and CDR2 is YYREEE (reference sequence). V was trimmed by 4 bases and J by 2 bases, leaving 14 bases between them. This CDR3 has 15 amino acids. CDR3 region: CASSPTSSLTDTQYF. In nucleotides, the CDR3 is TGTGCCAGCAGCCCAACTAGCAGTCTCACAGATACGCAGTATTTT.

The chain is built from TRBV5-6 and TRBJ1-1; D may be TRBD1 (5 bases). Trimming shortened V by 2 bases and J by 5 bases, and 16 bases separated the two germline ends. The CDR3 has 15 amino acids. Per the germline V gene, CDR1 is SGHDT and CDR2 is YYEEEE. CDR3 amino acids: CASSLIQGLGTEAFF. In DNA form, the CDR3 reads TGTGCCAGCAGCTTAATTCAGGGACTCGGAACTGAAGCTTTCTTT.

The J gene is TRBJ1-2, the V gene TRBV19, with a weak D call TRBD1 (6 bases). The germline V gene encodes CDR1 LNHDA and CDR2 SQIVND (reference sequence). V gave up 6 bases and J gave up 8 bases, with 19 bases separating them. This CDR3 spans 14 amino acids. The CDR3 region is CASRLWTAVGGYTF. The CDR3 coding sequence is TGTGCCAGTAGGTTATGGACAGCGGTCGGGGGCTACACCTTC.

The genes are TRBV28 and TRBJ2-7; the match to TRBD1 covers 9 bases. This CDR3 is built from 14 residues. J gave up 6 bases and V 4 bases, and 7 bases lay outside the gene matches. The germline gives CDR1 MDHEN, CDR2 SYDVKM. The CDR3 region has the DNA TGTGCCAGCAGTTCGGGACAGGGCACAAGCGAGCAGTACTTC. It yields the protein CASSSGQGTSEQYF.

Here the CDR3 reads CAWTGAAAPSYNEQFF. DNA of the CDR3: TGTGCCTGGACAGGGGCCGCTGCCCCCTCCTACAATGAGCAGTTCTTC. The V gene is TRBV30, the J gene TRBJ2-1; D is perhaps TRBD1 (6 bases). The CDR3 runs to 16 residues. Germline loops: CDR1 GTSNPN, CDR2 SVGIG (reference sequence). Trimming pared 4 bases from V and 0 bases from J, leaving 16 bases between.

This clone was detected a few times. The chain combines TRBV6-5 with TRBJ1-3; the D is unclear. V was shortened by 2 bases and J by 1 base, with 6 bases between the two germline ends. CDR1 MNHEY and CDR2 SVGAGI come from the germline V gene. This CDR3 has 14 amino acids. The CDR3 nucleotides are TGTGCCAGCAGTTACGGCGGGTCTGGAAACACCATATATTTT. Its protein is CASSYGGSGNTIYF.

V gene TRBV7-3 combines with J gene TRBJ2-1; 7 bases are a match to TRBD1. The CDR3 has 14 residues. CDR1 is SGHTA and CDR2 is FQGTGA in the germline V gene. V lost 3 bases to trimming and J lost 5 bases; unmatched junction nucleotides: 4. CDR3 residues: CASSLGTADNEQFF. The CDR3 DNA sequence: TGTGCCAGCAGCTTGGGGACAGCCGACAATGAGCAGTTCTTC.

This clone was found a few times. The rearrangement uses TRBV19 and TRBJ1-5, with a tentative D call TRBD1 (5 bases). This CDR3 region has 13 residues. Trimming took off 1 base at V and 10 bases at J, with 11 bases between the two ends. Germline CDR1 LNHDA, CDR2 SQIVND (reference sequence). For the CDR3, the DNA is TGTGCCAGTAGTATAGTTCAGGGTGATCCCCAGCATTTT. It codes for CASSIVQGDPQHF.